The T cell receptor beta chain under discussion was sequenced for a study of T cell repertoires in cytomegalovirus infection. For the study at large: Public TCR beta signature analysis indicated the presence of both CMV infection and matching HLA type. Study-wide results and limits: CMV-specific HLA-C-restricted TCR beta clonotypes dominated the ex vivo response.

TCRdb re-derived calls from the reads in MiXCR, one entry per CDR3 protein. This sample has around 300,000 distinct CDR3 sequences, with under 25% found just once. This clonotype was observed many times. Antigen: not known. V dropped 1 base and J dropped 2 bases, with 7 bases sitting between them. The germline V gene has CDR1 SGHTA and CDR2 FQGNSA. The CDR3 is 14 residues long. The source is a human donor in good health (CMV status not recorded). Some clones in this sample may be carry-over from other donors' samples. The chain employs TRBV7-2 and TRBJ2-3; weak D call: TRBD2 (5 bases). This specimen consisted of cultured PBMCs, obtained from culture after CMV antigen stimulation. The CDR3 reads CASSLGLPTDTQYF. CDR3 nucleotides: TGTGCCAGCAGCTTAGGACTACCCACAGATACGCAGTATTTT.